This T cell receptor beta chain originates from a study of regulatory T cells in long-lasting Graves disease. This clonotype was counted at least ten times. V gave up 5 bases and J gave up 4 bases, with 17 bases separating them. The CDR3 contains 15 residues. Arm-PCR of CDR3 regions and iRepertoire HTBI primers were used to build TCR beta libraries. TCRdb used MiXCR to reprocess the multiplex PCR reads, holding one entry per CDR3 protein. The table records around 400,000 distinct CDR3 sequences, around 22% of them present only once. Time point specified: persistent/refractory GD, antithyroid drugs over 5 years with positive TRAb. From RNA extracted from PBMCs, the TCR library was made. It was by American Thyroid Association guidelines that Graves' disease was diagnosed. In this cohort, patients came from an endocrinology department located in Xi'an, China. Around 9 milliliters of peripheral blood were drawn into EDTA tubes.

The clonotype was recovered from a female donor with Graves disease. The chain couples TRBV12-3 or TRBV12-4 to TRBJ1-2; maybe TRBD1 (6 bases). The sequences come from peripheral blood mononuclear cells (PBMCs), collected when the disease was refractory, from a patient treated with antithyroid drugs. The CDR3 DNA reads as TGTGCCAGCAGTACAGGGACCTTCCCTGGCTATGGCTACACCTTC. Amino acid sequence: CASSTGTFPGYGYTF.